What follows describes a single T cell receptor beta chain. Its target is unknown. This sample is part of a study of cytomegalovirus exposure and HLA in healthy donors. Whole-study results and caveats: What was likely a sequencing artifact was a cluster of highly shared sequence variants. The listing of 150 to 200 TCR beta chains classed them as cytomegalovirus-associated. Later analysis suggested links between common viral pathogens and several top significant clusters. Later analysis found that TCR beta chains associated with HLA were more clonally expanded than other, equally common chains.

The PCR used 60 Vbeta and 13 Jbeta primers. Libraries were prepared by immunoSEQ multiplex PCR; TCRdb keeps only in-frame clonotypes and omits some of them. There are more than 95,000 clones in the sample; more than 75% occur only once, and approximately 2% lies in the top ten. The CDR3 sequence is 15 residues long. The ends lost 5 bases at V and 4 bases at J; junction bases unmatched: 10. Germline-derived CDR1 and CDR2 are MNHEY and SMNVEV (reference sequence). The chain recombines TRBV27 with TRBJ2-5, with 7 bases matching TRBD2. This clonotype was obtained from a woman aged 35 to 49 in good health and CMV-seronegative. What was sequenced was PBMCs. CDR3 DNA sequence: TGTGCCAGCAGTCCCTATGGGACTATGGGAGAGACCCAGTACTTC. It codes for CASSPYGTMGETQYF.